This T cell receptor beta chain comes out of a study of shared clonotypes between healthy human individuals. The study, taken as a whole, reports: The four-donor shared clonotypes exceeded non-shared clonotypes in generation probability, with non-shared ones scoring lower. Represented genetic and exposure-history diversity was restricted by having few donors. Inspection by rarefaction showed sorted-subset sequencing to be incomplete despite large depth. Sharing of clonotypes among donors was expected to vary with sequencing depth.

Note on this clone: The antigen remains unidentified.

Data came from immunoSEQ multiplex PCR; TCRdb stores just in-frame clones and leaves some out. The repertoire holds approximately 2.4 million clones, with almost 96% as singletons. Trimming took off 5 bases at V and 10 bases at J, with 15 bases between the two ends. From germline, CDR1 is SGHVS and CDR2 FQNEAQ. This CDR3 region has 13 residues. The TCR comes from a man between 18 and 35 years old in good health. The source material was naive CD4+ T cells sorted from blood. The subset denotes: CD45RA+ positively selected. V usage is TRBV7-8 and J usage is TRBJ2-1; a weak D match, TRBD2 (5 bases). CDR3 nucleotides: TGTGCCAGCAGCCTAGAAAAGAGGGTCGAGCAGTTCTTC. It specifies CASSLEKRVEQFF.